This TCR beta chain was retrieved from a study of PD-L1 blockade in urothelial cancer. Whole-study context: Males with bladder-origin urothelial cancer made up about 85% of the roughly 30 patients.

Produced via immunoSEQ multiplex PCR; TCRdb's table is partial and in-frame only. The sample shows roughly 28,000 clones, approximately 81% of them seen only once. The time point denotes: peripheral blood 6 weeks after treatment start. This TCR was sampled from a man aged 65-85 years with urothelial cancer. Source: PBMCs, taken around atezolizumab (anti-PD-L1) treatment.

The CDR3 loop reads CATSRGPGQGILAFF. CDR3 nucleotides: TGTGCCACCAGCAGGGGACCGGGACAGGGGATCCTAGCTTTCTTT. The V gene is TRBV15, the J gene TRBJ1-1; 10 nucleotides match TRBD1. The CDR3 covers 15 residues. The junction had 11 bases not matched to a gene; V was cut back by 3 bases and J by 10 bases. Germline V CDR1 and CDR2: LNHNV, YYDKDF (reference sequence).